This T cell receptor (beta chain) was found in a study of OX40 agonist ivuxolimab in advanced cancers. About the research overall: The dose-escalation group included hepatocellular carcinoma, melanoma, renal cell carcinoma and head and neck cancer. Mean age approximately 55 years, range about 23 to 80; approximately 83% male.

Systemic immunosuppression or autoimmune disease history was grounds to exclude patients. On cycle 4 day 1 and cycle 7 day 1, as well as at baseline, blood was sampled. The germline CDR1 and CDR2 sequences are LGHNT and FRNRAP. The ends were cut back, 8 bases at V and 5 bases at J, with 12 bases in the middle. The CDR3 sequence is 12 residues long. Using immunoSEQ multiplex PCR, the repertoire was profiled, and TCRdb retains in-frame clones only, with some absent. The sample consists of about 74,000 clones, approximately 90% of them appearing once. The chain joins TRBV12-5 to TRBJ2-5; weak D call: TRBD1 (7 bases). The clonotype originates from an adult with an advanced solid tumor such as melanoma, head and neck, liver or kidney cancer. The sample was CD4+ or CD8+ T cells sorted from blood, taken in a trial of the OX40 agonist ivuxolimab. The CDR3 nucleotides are TGTGCTAGTTCAGGGGGGTACGAGACCCAGTACTTC. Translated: CASSGGYETQYF.